Following are 30 T cell receptor beta chains from one sample sequenced in a study of cytomegalovirus exposure and HLA in healthy donors. PCR employed 60 Vbeta and 13 Jbeta primers. Assay used: immunoSEQ multiplex PCR; TCRdb lists only in-frame clones, some missing. The sample shows approximately 150,000 clones, around 79% of them seen only once. Input material: PBMCs. These receptors all come from a human donor in good health.

J is TRBJ1-1 and V is TRBV5-1; TRBD1 might be the D (6 bases). The V end lost 4 bases, the J end lost 6 bases, and 16 bases lay between the germline ends. There are 14 residues in the CDR3. CDR1 is SGHRS, CDR2 YFSETQ, per germline. The CDR3 DNA sequence: TGCGCCAGCAGCCTACAGGGAGACGTGGCTGAAGCTTTCTTT. This codes for CASSLQGDVAEAFF.

This clone was recorded a few times. The chain employs TRBV5-1 and TRBJ2-7; 8 positions match TRBD2. With 0 bases clipped from V and 7 bases from J, the junction kept 12 bases outside the gene matches. The CDR3 is 16 residues long. The V gene's germline CDR1 is SGHRS and CDR2 YFSETQ. CDR3 sequence reads: CASSLGGSSGTGEQYF. For the CDR3, the DNA is TGCGCCAGCAGCTTGGGGGGGAGTAGCGGGACCGGAGAGCAGTACTTC.

This chain links TRBV15 with TRBJ2-5; D ambiguous. There are 15 residues in the CDR3. With 0 bases removed from V and 5 bases from J, the gap between germline ends came to 13 bases. The germline gives CDR1 LNHNV, CDR2 YYDKDF (reference sequence). In DNA, the CDR3 is TGTGCCACCAGCAGAGATCCCCCCTGGCGGGAGACCCAGTACTTC. Its translation is CATSRDPPWRETQYF.

The V gene is TRBV27, the J gene TRBJ2-6; D remains ambiguous. Per the germline V gene, CDR1 is MNHEY and CDR2 is SMNVEV (reference sequence). The CDR3 runs 13 residues. The ends were cut back, 3 bases at V and 4 bases at J, with 4 bases in the middle. CDR3 bases: TGTGCCAGCAGTTTTCGGGGGGCCAACGTCCTGACTTTC. Translating gives CASSFRGANVLTF. The whole variable domain, filled in from reference TRBV27 and TRBJ2-6, reads EAQVTQNPRYLITVTGKKLTVTCSQNMNHEYMSWYRQDPGLGLRQIYYSMNVEVTDKGDVPEGYKVSRKEKRNFPLILESPSPNQTSLYFCASSFRGANVLTFGAGSRLTVL.

The rearrangement joins TRBV6-1 to TRBJ2-7; unclear D gene. CDR1 is MNHNS and CDR2 is SASEGT in the germline V gene. The CDR3 is 15 residues long. Deletions cut 4 bases from V and 7 bases from J, with 20 bases between. The CDR3 sequence is CASSVIPPIGEEQYF. For the CDR3, the DNA is TGTGCCAGCAGTGTTATCCCCCCGATAGGAGAGGAGCAGTACTTC.

This clone has only a few counts. This chain's CDR3 is CASSPVTGPNTGELFF. In DNA form, the CDR3 reads TGTGCCAGTAGCCCCGTCACAGGGCCTAACACCGGGGAGCTGTTTTTT. The genes are TRBV19 and TRBJ2-2; the D gene is possibly TRBD1 (6 bases). The CDR3 runs 16 residues. The germline gives CDR1 LNHDA, CDR2 SQIVND (reference sequence). The ends were cut back, 6 bases at V and 2 bases at J, with 16 bases in the middle.

This chain joins TRBV6-1 and TRBJ2-7, with D possibly matching TRBD1 (6 bases). The length of the CDR3 is 15 residues. The V gene's germline CDR1 is MNHNS and CDR2 SASEGT. Between the trimmed V and J ends, which lost 6 bases and 4 bases, there was a span of 19 bases. This CDR3 reads CASRLGTQLGYEQYF. The CDR3 DNA reads as TGTGCCAGCAGGCTCGGGACACAACTTGGATACGAGCAGTACTTC.

This clone was detected only once. The rearrangement uses TRBV14 and TRBJ2-3; D possibly corresponds to TRBD2 (6 bases). Germline CDR1 SGHDN, CDR2 FVKESK. The CDR3 contains 16 residues. V was cut by 4 bases and J by 0 bases, with 14 bases left in between. CDR3 DNA: TGTGCCAGCAGCCTGCGACTGGGGACTAGCACAGATACGCAGTATTTT. Translating gives CASSLRLGTSTDTQYF. Full variable domain (rest looked up from reference TRBV14 and TRBJ2-3): EAGVTQFPSHSVIEKGQTVTLRCDPISGHDNLYWYRRVMGKEIKFLLHFVKESKQDESGMPNNRFLAERTGGTYSTLKVQPAELEDSGVYFCASSLRLGTSTDTQYFGPGTRLTVL.

The chain is built from TRBV27 and TRBJ2-5, with 8 bases fitting TRBD2. The CDR3 spans 14 residues. Unmatched junction bases numbered 9, after V lost 7 bases and J lost 5 bases. Germline loops: CDR1 MNHEY, CDR2 SMNVEV (reference sequence). The CDR3 nucleotides read TGTGCCAGCACCTCAGCGGGAGAGGACGAGACCCAGTACTTC. Amino acids: CASTSAGEDETQYF.

The V call is TRBV6-6, the J call TRBJ2-3; 7 nucleotides match TRBD1. Trimming took 0 bases from V and 3 from J; bases not matched to a gene: 6. Germline loops: CDR1 MNHNY, CDR2 SVGAGI (reference sequence). CDR3 length: 16 residues. CDR3 sequence reads: CASSYSSMGQTDTQYF. CDR3 sequence (DNA): TGTGCCAGCAGTTACTCTTCGATGGGACAGACAGATACGCAGTATTTT.

This clone was observed a single time. The chain couples TRBV12-5 to TRBJ1-6; 9 bases are shared with TRBD1. With V trimmed by 5 bases and J by 7 bases, 3 bases remained unmatched. Germline assignment: CDR1 LGHNT and CDR2 FRNRAP. The CDR3 is 14 residues long. CDR3 sequence: CASGLGQGNSPLHF. Written as DNA, the CDR3 is TGTGCTAGTGGTCTTGGACAGGGGAATTCACCCCTCCACTTT.

This clone was found once. The chain couples TRBV14 to TRBJ2-5, with 7 nucleotides matching TRBD2. CDR3 length: 18 residues. The V and J ends lost 0 bases and 2 bases, in that order; junction bases with no gene match: 12. CDR1 and CDR2 (germline): SGHDN, FVKESK. CDR3 DNA: TGTGCCAGCAGCCAAGATTGGCCTAGCGGAACTTTACAAGAGACCCAGTACTTC. It translates to CASSQDWPSGTLQETQYF.

The chain is built from TRBV28 and TRBJ2-7, with D possibly TRBD2 on 6 matching bases. Germline CDR1 and CDR2: MDHEN and SYDVKM. The ends were cut back, 1 base at V and 7 bases at J, with 32 bases in the middle. The CDR3 length is 20 residues. The CDR3 spells CASSLFGGKRTYEPQREQYF. The CDR3 nucleotides read TGTGCCAGCAGTTTATTCGGGGGAAAAAGGACCTACGAGCCACAGAGGGAGCAGTACTTC.

The chain joins TRBV5-1 to TRBJ2-3, with D perhaps matching TRBD1 (5 bases). The CDR3 is made up of 13 amino acids. The germline gives CDR1 SGHRS, CDR2 YFSETQ. Between the trimmed V and J ends, which lost 5 bases and 0 bases, there was a span of 7 bases. The CDR3 sequence is CASRTVSTDTQYF. The CDR3 nucleotides are TGCGCCAGCAGGACAGTGAGCACAGATACGCAGTATTTT.

This clone was observed once. The chain recombines TRBV19 with TRBJ2-2, with 7 nucleotides matching TRBD2. This CDR3 is built from 16 residues. J lost 4 bases, V lost 2 bases, and 7 bases had no gene match. CDR1 is LNHDA and CDR2 is SQIVND in the germline V gene (reference sequence). CDR3 in amino acids: CASSIRAGRITGELFF. The CDR3 DNA follows: TGTGCCAGTAGTATACGAGCGGGAAGGATCACCGGGGAGCTGTTTTTT.

In its sample, this clone was seen once. For the CDR3, the DNA is TGCGCCAGCAGCCAAGGACTTTCAGGGATGAGAGGCTACACCTTC. Its protein product is CASSQGLSGMRGYTF. The rearrangement joins TRBV4-1 to TRBJ1-2; D is possibly TRBD1 (5 bases). The CDR3 consists of 15 residues. Trimming cost V 1 base and J 8 bases, with 17 bases left between them. Germline assignment: CDR1 MGHRA and CDR2 YSYEKL.

The rearrangement uses TRBV7-9 and TRBJ1-1; 7 bases align to TRBD1. The CDR3 has 14 residues. The trim removed 5 bases at V and 4 bases at J, leaving 7 bases unmatched. CDR1 and CDR2 from the germline V gene are SEHNR and FQNEAQ (reference sequence). CDR3 sequence (DNA): TGTGCCAGCAGCAGAGACAGGGTGGTCACTGAAGCTTTCTTT. Residues: CASSRDRVVTEAFF.

The rearrangement uses TRBV6-1 and TRBJ2-3, with 8 bases fitting TRBD2. CDR3 size: 12 residues. V was pared by 7 bases and J by 6 bases, with 3 bases of the junction left unmatched. Germline loops: CDR1 MNHNS, CDR2 SASEGT. The CDR3 sequence is CASNRLADTQYF. The CDR3 DNA reads as TGTGCCAGCAATCGACTAGCGGATACGCAGTATTTT.

The gene calls are TRBV9 and TRBJ2-1, with 12 bases lining up with TRBD2. The V gene end was trimmed by 3 bases and the J gene end by 5 bases; junction bases not matched to a gene: 0. The CDR3 is 14 residues long. The V gene's germline CDR1 is SGDLS and CDR2 YYNGEE. CDR3 in amino acids: CASSGTSGNNEQFF. Written as DNA, the CDR3 is TGTGCCAGCAGCGGGACTAGCGGGAACAATGAGCAGTTCTTC.

This chain joins TRBV2 and TRBJ2-5, with TRBD2 identical over 8 bases. In germline, CDR1 is SNHLY, CDR2 FYNNEI. J lost 4 bases, V lost 3 bases, and 1 base had no gene match. The CDR3 has 13 amino acids. CDR3 region: CASSELAGETQYF. DNA for the CDR3: TGTGCCAGCAGTGAGCTAGCGGGAGAGACCCAGTACTTC. Complete variable domain (other parts from reference TRBV2 and TRBJ2-5): EPEVTQTPSHQVTQMGQEVILRCVPISNHLYFYWYRQILGQKVEFLVSFYNNEISEKSEIFDDQFSVERPDGSNFTLKIRSTKLEDSAMYFCASSELAGETQYFGPGTRLLVL.

This clone was seen a single time. The V call is TRBV6-6, the J call TRBJ2-2, with D possibly TRBD1 on 5 matching bases. The germline V and J ends were trimmed by 4 bases and 2 bases, with 11 bases remaining between them. The CDR3 spans 15 residues. Germline CDR1 reads MNHNY; CDR2 reads SVGAGI (reference sequence). The CDR3 is CASSSRTSNTGELFF. CDR3 in DNA: TGTGCCAGCAGTTCCCGGACATCTAACACCGGGGAGCTGTTTTTT.

The rearrangement links TRBV28 to TRBJ2-3, with a possible D match to TRBD2 (5 bases). Looked up from germline, CDR1 is MDHEN and CDR2 is SYDVKM. The V end was cut by 6 bases, the J end by 3 bases, with 13 bases between. The CDR3 is 14 residues long. CDR3 DNA: TGTGCCAGCAGCCCGGCTAGCATTACAGATACGCAGTATTTT. Translating it yields CASSPASITDTQYF. Full variable domain (remainder filled in from reference TRBV28 and TRBJ2-3): DVKVTQSSRYLVKRTGEKVFLECVQDMDHENMFWYRQDPGLGLRLIYFSYDVKMKEKGDIPEGYSVSREKKERFSLILESASTNQTSMYLCASSPASITDTQYFGPGTRLTVL.

V usage is TRBV5-6 and J usage is TRBJ1-2; tentatively, D is TRBD1 (6 bases). The CDR3 totals 15 residues. From germline, CDR1 is SGHDT and CDR2 YYEEEE. V was clipped by 4 bases and J by 0 bases, with 13 bases between them. Here the CDR3 reads CASSANQGTNYGYTF. DNA of the CDR3: TGTGCCAGCAGCGCCAACCAGGGGACTAACTATGGCTACACCTTC.

This chain connects TRBV5-1 to TRBJ2-3, with D perhaps matching TRBD1 (6 bases). This CDR3 comprises 16 residues. The V and J ends lost 4 bases and 0 bases respectively, with 15 bases between them. CDR1 and CDR2 (germline): SGHRS, YFSETQ. The CDR3 region is CASSIQDSPSTDTQYF. The CDR3 DNA reads TGCGCCAGCAGCATTCAGGACAGCCCTAGCACAGATACGCAGTATTTT.

The chain joins TRBV19 to TRBJ1-1; no reliable D call. The V end was cut by 5 bases, the J end by 4 bases, with 14 bases between. Per the germline V gene, CDR1 is LNHDA and CDR2 is SQIVND (reference sequence). CDR3 length equals 14 residues. CDR3 region: CASSSAGYLTEAFF. In nucleotides, the CDR3 is TGTGCCAGTAGTTCCGCAGGTTATCTCACTGAAGCTTTCTTT.

The gene calls are TRBV5-1 and TRBJ2-7, with 7 nucleotides matching TRBD1. In germline, CDR1 is SGHRS, CDR2 YFSETQ. The CDR3 is 13 amino acids. V trimming: 2 bases; J trimming: 5 bases; junction bases outside the gene matches: 4. CDR3 sequence reads: CASSFNRGNEQYF. The DNA of the CDR3 is TGCGCCAGCAGCTTCAACAGGGGAAACGAGCAGTACTTC.

This clone occurred once. The chain couples TRBV5-1 to TRBJ2-5; 13 positions match TRBD2. CDR3 size: 16 residues. V was clipped by 4 bases and J by 7 bases; unmatched bases: 10. The germline V gene encodes CDR1 SGHRS and CDR2 YFSETQ. Written as DNA, the CDR3 is TGCGCCAGCAGCCAAACGACTAGCGGGAGGCGGGGGACCCAGTACTTC. This translates into CASSQTTSGRRGTQYF.

In its sample, this clone was seen a few times. The V call is TRBV11-1, the J call TRBJ2-7; TRBD2 agrees at 12 bases. The CDR3 totals 14 residues. Germline V gives CDR1 SGHAT, CDR2 FQDESV (reference sequence). V dropped 7 bases and J dropped 0; count of bases not matched to a gene: 1. The CDR3 region has the DNA TGTGCCAGCAAACTAGCGGGGGGCTCCTACGAGCAGTACTTC. Translation gives CASKLAGGSYEQYF.

This clone occurred a few times. The chain joins TRBV2 to TRBJ2-1, with 11 bases lining up with TRBD2. The V gene end was trimmed by 5 bases and the J gene end by 7 bases; junction bases not matched to a gene: 13. Germline CDR1 is SNHLY and CDR2 is FYNNEI. This CDR3 is built from 17 residues. The CDR3 protein is CASSFTSGSQVLNEQFF. The CDR3 DNA reads as TGTGCCAGCAGTTTCACTAGCGGGAGTCAGGTTTTGAATGAGCAGTTCTTC.

This chain connects TRBV5-1 to TRBJ1-1; D not resolved. The V gene's germline CDR1 is SGHRS and CDR2 YFSETQ. The V gene lost 0 bases and the J gene lost 0 bases, with 9 bases spanning the gap. CDR3 length: 15 amino acids. The CDR3 DNA reads as TGCGCCAGCAGCTTGGGAGGTAGTTTGAACACTGAAGCTTTCTTT. Its translation is CASSLGGSLNTEAFF. Based on the CDR3 plus reference TRBV5-1 and TRBJ1-1, the full variable domain is KAGVTQTPRYLIKTRGQQVTLSCSPISGHRSVSWYQQTPGQGLQFLFEYFSETQRNKGNFPGRFSGRQFSNSRSEMNVSTLELGDSALYLCASSLGGSLNTEAFFGQGTRLTVV.